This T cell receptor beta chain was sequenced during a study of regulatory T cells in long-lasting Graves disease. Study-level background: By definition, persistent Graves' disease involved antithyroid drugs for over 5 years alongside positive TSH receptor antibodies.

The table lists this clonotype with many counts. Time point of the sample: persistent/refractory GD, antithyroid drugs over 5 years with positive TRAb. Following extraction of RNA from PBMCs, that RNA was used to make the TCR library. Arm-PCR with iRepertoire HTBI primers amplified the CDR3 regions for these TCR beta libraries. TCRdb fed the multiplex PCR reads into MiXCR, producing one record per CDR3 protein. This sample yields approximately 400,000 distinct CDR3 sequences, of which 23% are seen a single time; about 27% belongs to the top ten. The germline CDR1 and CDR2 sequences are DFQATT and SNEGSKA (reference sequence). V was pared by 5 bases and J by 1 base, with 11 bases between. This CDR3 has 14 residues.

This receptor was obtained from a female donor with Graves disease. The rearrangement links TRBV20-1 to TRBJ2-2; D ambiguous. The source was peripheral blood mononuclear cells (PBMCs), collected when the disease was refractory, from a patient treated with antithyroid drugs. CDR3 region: CSAPSPVNTGELFF. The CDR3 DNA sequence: TGCAGTGCTCCATCTCCGGTGAACACCGGGGAGCTGTTTTTT.